This T cell receptor (beta chain) was documented in a study of lymphopenia after photon versus proton radiotherapy. Study findings and constraints: Post-nadir diversity loss with photons came from oligoclonal expansion, particularly CD8+ Temra cells.

The V end lost 3 bases, the J end lost 2 bases, and 9 bases lay between the germline ends. This CDR3 has 13 amino acids. Germline V gives CDR1 SGHRS, CDR2 YFSETQ. Details on this clone: What it binds is unknown.

The table came from immunoSEQ multiplex PCR; TCRdb's copy has only in-frame clones and leaves some out. The repertoire consists of 15,000 to 20,000 clones, with around 84% occurring once and the leading ten covering 20% to 25%. This rearrangement joins TRBV5-1 to TRBJ2-7, with TRBD1 as a possible D gene (6 bases). The specimen was peripheral blood, collected from a patient treated with proton-based radiotherapy. The receptor comes from a man in his 70s with pancreatic cancer. The DNA of the CDR3 is TGCGCCAGCAGCTCCAGGGGAACCTACGAGCAGTACTTC. Its translation: CASSSRGTYEQYF.